This record looks at one T cell receptor (beta chain) sequence and its context. This specimen belongs to a study of control samples from healthy donors and cancer patients. This CDR3 spans 16 amino acids. The germline gives CDR1 SGDLS, CDR2 YYNGEE. With 7 bases clipped from V and 4 bases from J, the junction kept 14 bases outside the gene matches. Some clones are missing from TCRdb's copy, which holds only in-frame ones; the method was immunoSEQ multiplex PCR. The table records approximately 82,000 clones, approximately 94% of them present only once. J is TRBJ1-3 and V is TRBV9, with TRBD1 matching 7 bases. Sequenced: blood. The sequence came from a woman between 18 and 29 years old in good health. DNA for the CDR3: TGTGCCAGCGGCGGGACAGCCGAGGTAGGGGGAAACACCATATATTTT. Protein product: CASGGTAEVGGNTIYF.